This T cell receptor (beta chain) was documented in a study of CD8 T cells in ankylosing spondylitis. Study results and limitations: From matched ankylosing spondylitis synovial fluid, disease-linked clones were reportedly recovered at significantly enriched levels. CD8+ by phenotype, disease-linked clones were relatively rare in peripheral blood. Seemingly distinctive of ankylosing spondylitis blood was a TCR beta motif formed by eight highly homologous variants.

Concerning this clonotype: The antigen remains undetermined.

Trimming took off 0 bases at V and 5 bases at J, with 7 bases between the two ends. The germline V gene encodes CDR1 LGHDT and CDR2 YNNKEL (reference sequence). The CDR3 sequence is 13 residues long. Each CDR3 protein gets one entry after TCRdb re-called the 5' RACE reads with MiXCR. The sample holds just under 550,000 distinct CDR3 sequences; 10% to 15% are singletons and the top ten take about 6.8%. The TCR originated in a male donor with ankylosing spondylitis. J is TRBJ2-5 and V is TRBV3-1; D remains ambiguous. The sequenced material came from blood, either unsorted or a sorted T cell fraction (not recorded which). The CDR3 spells CASSQEDLETQYF. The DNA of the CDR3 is TGTGCCAGCAGCCAAGAGGATCTGGAGACCCAGTACTTC.